One TCR beta chain is described in this entry. The target of this receptor is not known. No base-level quality is on record; no much larger clone is a single base apart. This sample is drawn from a study of siplizumab effects on memory and regulatory T cells (dated by TCRdb to the late 2010s). Background on the whole study: The study examined how the anti-CD2 antibody siplizumab affects alloreactive T-cell subsets in allogeneic mixed lymphocyte reactions built from human PBMCs. Study-wide conclusions, independent of this receptor: Because sequences at frequencies below about 10^-5 were poorly captured, only a minor fraction of alloreactive clones could be mapped back to unstimulated subsets. The cumulative frequency of alloreactive sequences traceable to unstimulated CD4+ memory T cells was significantly reduced by siplizumab. A naive or memory phenotype could not be assigned to roughly 75-95% of proliferating CD4+ or CD8+ clones. Unstimulated naive T cells appeared to be more diverse than memory T cells, and naive cells seemed to make a substantial contribution to the alloresponse. Among mappable alloreactive CD4+ clones, the Treg-derived fraction averaged around 69% with siplizumab versus around 27% in control reactions. The suppressive function of proliferating Tregs from siplizumab cultures was not functionally confirmed.

The CDR3 runs 15 amino acids, cysteine and phenylalanine included. This entry keeps only the CDR3 DNA: 45 bases, framed from base 1. Sequences SGHRS (CDR1) and YFSETQ (CDR2) are obtained from the germline V gene. The germline V end is reduced by 4 bases and the J end by 4 bases; junction bases left unmatched: 4. TCRbeta CDR3 sequencing was performed on sorted unstimulated T cells and on proliferating T cells recovered from mixed lymphocyte reactions. Fresh whole blood from 9 to 11 HLA-typed healthy donors was used as the source from which PBMCs were isolated. To map where alloreactive clones came from, unstimulated CD4+ regulatory T cells were FACS-sorted. Receptors were amplified or captured by the immunoSEQ multiplex PCR assay. Approximately 10^5 TCR templates per sample were assayed by the deep sequencing platform. Genomic DNA extracted from sorted T cells was used for TCRbeta CDR3 sequencing. As for the authors' bioinformatics: The R programming language was used for clonal analysis of TCRbeta CDR3 data. Alloreactive CD4+ and CD8+ clones were defined by comparing unstimulated samples with post-reaction CFSE-low samples. Regulatory or non-regulatory origin of alloreactive CD4+ clones was assigned by matching sequences to the sorted unstimulated Treg and non-Treg repertoires. TCRdb stores this immuneACCESS table with in-frame sequences only. Part of the clones is absent; in the studies checked, under half of the shortfall reflects unresolved V genes, and no reason is known for the rest. The D gene and trimming were derived from the DNA, and the V and J assignments and clone size from that table. The table for this sample lists 85,000 to 130,000 clones; 85% to 95% of them were counted only once. Of the sample, over 0.55% falls within the top ten clones.

The chain is encoded by TRBV5-1 joined to TRBJ2-7; the junction holds 14 bases that match TRBD2. Sample: Tregs sorted from blood. The TCR comes from a human donor in good health. The CDR3 is CASSTGLAGGYEQYF. The bases are TGCGCCAGCAGCACCGGACTAGCGGGAGGATACGAGCAGTACTTC.